This T cell receptor (beta chain) was captured in a study of blood T cell repertoires in COVID-19. This CDR3 spans 13 amino acids. V gave up 7 bases and J gave up 1 base, with 10 bases separating them. From germline, CDR1 is KGHSH and CDR2 LQKENI. Here immunoSEQ multiplex PCR was the method, and the copy in TCRdb shows in-frame clones only, minus some. The sample lists roughly 150,000 clones, roughly 90% occurring once. This rearrangement joins TRBV18 to TRBJ1-1; D may be TRBD1 (6 bases). The sequence was collected from a man between 60 and 70 years old with acute or convalescent COVID-19. Material for sequencing was peripheral blood. The CDR3 nucleotides read TGTGCCAGCTATACGACAGGGAACACTGAAGCTTTCTTT. Translated: CASYTTGNTEAFF. The variable domain in full, with the rest retrieved from reference TRBV18 and TRBJ1-1, is NAGVMQNPRHLVRRRGQEARLRCSPMKGHSHVYWYRQLPEEGLKFMVYLQKENIIDESGMPKERFSAEFPKEGPSILRIQQVVRGDSAAYFCASYTTGNTEAFFGQGTRLTVV.